This T cell receptor (beta chain) was recovered during a study of blood T cells in healthy people across ages. The J segment lost 3 bases and the V segment lost 6 bases, leaving 9 bases of the junction unmatched. This CDR3 comprises 15 residues. Germline CDR1 reads MNHNY; CDR2 reads SVGAGI (reference sequence). Combining a sample-barcoded 5' primer with a J-beta primer mix, a second PCR ran for about 7 to 12 cycles. TCRdb called the 5' RACE reads again in MiXCR, with one record for every CDR3 protein. In the table there are about 670,000 distinct CDR3 sequences, over 40% of which are singletons. The V call is TRBV6-6, the J call TRBJ2-7; 9 bases line up with TRBD2. The material sequenced was blood. This receptor was identified in a woman older than 75 in good health. The CDR3 loop reads CASSSSGTSLYEQYF. CDR3 in DNA: TGTGCCAGCAGCTCATCCGGGACTAGCCTCTACGAGCAGTACTTC.